This T cell receptor beta chain was found in a study of T cell changes during pregnancy in multiple sclerosis. Assay used: immunoSEQ multiplex PCR; TCRdb lists only in-frame clones, some missing. The table includes 45,000 to 55,000 clones, 80% to 95% detected once. Trimming took 3 bases from V and 0 from J; bases not matched to a gene: 11. CDR1 and CDR2 (germline): SGHNT, YYREEE (reference sequence). This CDR3 spans 19 amino acids. The TCR comes from a female donor in good health, enrolled as a control in a pregnancy study. The J gene is TRBJ2-6, the V gene TRBV5-4, with TRBD1 identical over 8 bases. The sample in question was CD4+ T cells from peripheral blood mononuclear cells, obtained after pregnancy. The CDR3 loop is CASSSFGTGIGSGANVLTF. The CDR3 bases are TGTGCCAGCAGCTCGTTCGGGACAGGAATCGGCTCTGGGGCCAACGTCCTGACTTTC.